Listed below are T cell receptor beta chains from one sample, sequenced in a study of cytomegalovirus exposure and HLA in healthy donors. Assay used: immunoSEQ multiplex PCR; TCRdb lists only in-frame clones, some missing. The sample has about 75,000 clones; around 80% are singletons. The specimen sequenced was PBMCs. The receptors here all came from a man aged 70 or older in good health and CMV-seropositive. The CDR3 runs from the conserved cysteine through the conserved F or W. A D gene is named only where the DNA matches it firmly. Expanded clones are given a class, and other clones once, few, many or no size at all.

D gene	clone size	V gene	J gene	CDR3 DNA	CDR3 protein
TRBD2	-	TRBV11-2	TRBJ2-5	TGTGCCAGCAGGGCCCCGGGGGGCCAAGAGACCCAGTACTTC	CASRAPGGQETQYF
-	once	TRBV2	TRBJ2-1	TGTGCCAGCAGACAAACGGGAAATGAGCAGTTCTTC	CASRQTGNEQFF
-	-	TRBV5-1	TRBJ2-5	TGCGCCAGCAGCTTGAAATTCGGGGTTTCGGCAGAGACCCAGTACTTC	CASSLKFGVSAETQYF
-	-	TRBV5-1	TRBJ2-7	TGCGCCAGCAGCTTGGAACCTAGATCCGAGCAGTACTTC	CASSLEPRSEQYF
TRBD1	-	TRBV19	TRBJ2-7	TGTGCCAGTAGTATACTTCAGGGGGCTTCCTACGAGCAGTACTTC	CASSILQGASYEQYF
-	-	TRBV6-1	TRBJ2-7	TGTGCCAGCAGTGGCGGCGGTGTTGGTCAGTACTTC	CASSGGGVGQYF
-	once	TRBV6-1	TRBJ2-7	TGTGCCAGCAGGATCATAGCCGGTCCCAACGAGCAGTACTTC	CASRIIAGPNEQYF
TRBD1	-	TRBV5-1	TRBJ1-5	TGCGCCAGCAGCTTGGCCGGGACAGAGTATCAGCCCCAGCATTTT	CASSLAGTEYQPQHF
-	-	TRBV2	TRBJ1-3	TGTGCCAGCAGTCAGGACTCTGGAAACACCATATATTTT	CASSQDSGNTIYF
-	-	TRBV5-6	TRBJ2-7	TGTGCCAGCAGCTCCCTCTCCTACGAGCAGTACTTC	CASSSLSYEQYF
-	-	TRBV5-4	TRBJ2-1	TGTGCCAGCAGCTTGGACGGGAGACCCTACAATGAGCAGTTCTTC	CASSLDGRPYNEQFF
-	once	TRBV5-1	TRBJ2-5	TGCGCCAGCAGCTTGGCAGGTGGGCCAGGGTTGGACCAAGAGACCCAGTACTTC	CASSLAGGPGLDQETQYF
-	-	TRBV6-1	TRBJ1-3	TGTGCCAGCAGGAGGGTGGAGGGGACTGGAAACACCATATATTTT	CASRRVEGTGNTIYF
-	-	TRBV21-1	TRBJ1-4	TGTGCCAGCAGCAAAGTTCAGGGCGCAACTAATGAAAAACTGTTTTTT	CASSKVQGATNEKLFF
TRBD1	-	TRBV6-5	TRBJ2-2	TGTGCCAGCAGCCTCAGGGGGCTAAACACCGGGGAGCTGTTTTTT	CASSLRGLNTGELFF
TRBD2	-	TRBV5-1	TRBJ2-1	TGCGCCAGCAGCGCGATCTGGACTAGCGGGAGAGATAATGAGCAGTTCTTC	CASSAIWTSGRDNEQFF
-	-	TRBV6-6	TRBJ2-3	TGTGCCAGCAGTGGCCCGGGACTCTCCACAGATACGCAGTATTTT	CASSGPGLSTDTQYF
-	-	TRBV7-2	TRBJ2-7	TGTGCCAGCAGCCCATCCTACGAGCAGTACTTC	CASSPSYEQYF
TRBD2	-	TRBV7-2	TRBJ2-7	TGTGCCAGCAGCTTAAGCGCTAGCGGGAGGGGAGCCTACGAGCAGTACTTC	CASSLSASGRGAYEQYF
-	-	TRBV7-9	TRBJ2-7	TGTGCCAGCAGCCCGGTCGAGACCTACGAGCAGTACTTC	CASSPVETYEQYF
-	-	TRBV5-1	TRBJ2-7	TGCGCCAGCAGCTCCTTACAGGGTGGAGAGCAGTACTTC	CASSSLQGGEQYF
TRBD1	-	TRBV7-3	TRBJ2-3	TGTGCCAGCAGCTTCCGGACAGGGGGGACAGATACGCAGTATTTT	CASSFRTGGTDTQYF
TRBD2	-	TRBV2	TRBJ2-1	TGTGCCAGCAATTCAGCGGGGAGACTCGGGGATGAGCAGTTCTTC	CASNSAGRLGDEQFF
TRBD1	once	TRBV18	TRBJ2-7	TGTGCCAGCTCACCACGGACAGGGGGAATCTACGAGCAGTACTTC	CASSPRTGGIYEQYF
TRBD2	few	TRBV9	TRBJ2-3	TGTGCCAGCAGCGTAGCCCTAGCGGGCACAGATACGCAGTATTTT	CASSVALAGTDTQYF
TRBD1	-	TRBV10-3	TRBJ1-6	TGTGCCATCTGCCCAGGAGGACAGGACAATTCACCCCTCCACTTT	CAICPGGQDNSPLHF
TRBD1	-	TRBV7-2	TRBJ2-1	TGTGCCAGCAGCTTAGTCGGGACAGGGGCCTACAATGAGCAGTTCTTC	CASSLVGTGAYNEQFF
-	-	TRBV5-1	TRBJ2-1	TGCGCCAGCACTGGGAGCTCCTACAATGAGCAGTTCTTC	CASTGSSYNEQFF
-	-	TRBV2	TRBJ2-3	TGTGCCAGCAGTCCAGGCGAGTTTACAGATACGCAGTATTTT	CASSPGEFTDTQYF
-	-	TRBV7-2	TRBJ2-5	TGTGCCAGCAGAGGGGCAAGATGGGAGACCCAGTACTTC	CASRGARWETQYF
-	-	TRBV18	TRBJ2-3	TGTGCCAGCTCACGGGACTTGGGGGCAGATACGCAGTATTTT	CASSRDLGADTQYF
-	-	TRBV7-2	TRBJ1-6	TGTGCCAGCAGCAACATCAGGGGTGGGCCCCTCCACTTT	CASSNIRGGPLHF
-	few	TRBV7-3	TRBJ1-1	TGTGCCAGCCAGGGTGTCGAGACTGAAGCTTTCTTT	CASQGVETEAFF
TRBD2	-	TRBV14	TRBJ2-1	TGTGCCAGCAGCCTCTCACTAGCGGGGGGGCGATATGAGCAGTTCTTC	CASSLSLAGGRYEQFF
-	-	TRBV7-2	TRBJ1-1	TGTGCCAGCAAGATACAGGGGAACACTGAAGCTTTCTTT	CASKIQGNTEAFF
-	-	TRBV29-1	TRBJ2-5	TGCAGCGGAGGGCAGATCCAAGAGACCCAGTACTTC	CSGGQIQETQYF
TRBD1	-	TRBV6-5	TRBJ1-6	TGTGCCAGCAGTTACGACTGGACAGGGGCTAGTTCACCCCTCCACTTT	CASSYDWTGASSPLHF
TRBD1	-	TRBV2	TRBJ1-5	TGTGCCAGCTCCTTCGGACAGGCCAGACCGGGGAATCAGCCCCAGCATTTT	CASSFGQARPGNQPQHF
-	-	TRBV2	TRBJ1-6	TGTGCCAGCAAAGGGACATATAATTCACCCCTCCACTTT	CASKGTYNSPLHF
-	-	TRBV28	TRBJ1-1	TGTGCCAGCAGGTCCGCCCAGGACTTGACTGAAGCTTTCTTT	CASRSAQDLTEAFF
TRBD2	-	TRBV7-6	TRBJ2-5	TGTGCCAGCAGCTCGTCCTTTTCGGGGGGTTCAGCCCAGTACTTC	CASSSSFSGGSAQYF
-	-	TRBV28	TRBJ1-2	TGTGCCAGCAGTTTAGGCTCCTTACCAAATTCGGGCTATGGCTACACCTTC	CASSLGSLPNSGYGYTF
TRBD1	-	TRBV5-1	TRBJ1-1	TGCGCCAGCACCTGGACAGGGATGAACACTGAAGCTTTCTTT	CASTWTGMNTEAFF
TRBD1	-	TRBV6-1	TRBJ2-7	TGTGCCAGCAGCCCTTGGGGACAGGGGGCGAACGAGCAGTACTTC	CASSPWGQGANEQYF
-	-	TRBV7-9	TRBJ2-3	TGTGCCAGCAGCTTAACGGGTTCTAGCACAGATACGCAGTATTTT	CASSLTGSSTDTQYF